Given below is one TCR beta chain in context. The sample belongs to a study of blood T cell repertoires in COVID-19. This CDR3 comprises 14 residues. Germline V gene data show CDR1 as MNHEY and CDR2 as SVGAGI. V shed 7 bases and J shed 6 bases, with 19 bases lying between them. Only in-frame clones appear in the TCRdb table, and some are missing; sequencing was by immunoSEQ multiplex PCR. The top ten clones hold roughly 2.7% of a sample with more than 95,000 clones, approximately 80% of them seen once. The TCR sequence derives from a man between 45 and 60 years old with acute or convalescent COVID-19. Sequenced material: peripheral blood. The chain uses TRBV6-5 and TRBJ2-7; D is unclear. The CDR3 sequence is CASTSFVNPGEQYF. CDR3 nucleotides: TGTGCCAGCACCTCGTTCGTAAACCCGGGCGAGCAGTACTTC.